This T cell receptor (delta chain) was recovered during a study of γδ T cells in repeated Plasmodium falciparum infection. On the study more broadly: Each infection was followed by sampling at 21 days, plus baseline and some pre-infection draws. Notes on the study in general: Vdelta2-negative gammadelta repertoires appeared less diverse and less shared in Malian than Australian children. Many TCRgamma sequences overlapped between individuals in stable Vgamma9/Vdelta2+ repertoires.

TCRdb reanalysed the multiplex PCR reads via CATT. The repertoire holds 85,000 to 95,000 delta-chain clones, with over 1.3% as singletons. About this clone: The antigen is undetermined. A read error likely explains this, since a far larger clone differs by one base.

Bulk repertoires came from Vgamma9/Vdelta2+ or Vdelta2-negative gammadelta T cells flow-sorted from PBMC. This CDR3 spans 17 amino acids. V lost 3 bases to trimming and J lost 0 bases; unmatched junction nucleotides: 16. Germline V gives CDR1 TVYSNPD, CDR2 GDNSRS (reference sequence). The J gene is TRDJ1, the V gene TRDV3, with 7 nucleotides matching TRDD3. The J gene comes from matching the DNA to germline here; TCRdb lacks it. The sample was gamma-delta T cells from blood. This TCR was recovered from a pool of human donors (malaria-infected and uninfected, not separated). The CDR3 loop is CAFPWGPYKRYTDKLIF. CDR3 in DNA: TGTGCCTTCCCCTGGGGGCCCTACAAGCGGTACACCGATAAACTCATCTTT.